The present TCR beta chain was sequenced within a study of control samples from healthy donors and cancer patients. V dropped 1 base and J dropped 0 bases, with 9 bases sitting between them. CDR1 SNHLY and CDR2 FYNNEI come from the germline V gene. This CDR3 spans 15 amino acids. The table came from immunoSEQ multiplex PCR; TCRdb's copy has only in-frame clones and leaves some out. The sample records about 160,000 clones, about 90% being singletons. The clonotype was recovered from a man aged 30-40 years in good health. Material for sequencing was blood. The rearrangement joins TRBV2 to TRBJ1-1; D may be TRBD1 (6 bases). The CDR3 coding sequence is TGTGCCAGCAGTGAAGATAGGGGGATGAACACTGAAGCTTTCTTT. The encoded protein is CASSEDRGMNTEAFF.